The source of this TCR beta chain is a study of identical twins. The study, taken as a whole, reports: Models, which agreed with sharing between unrelated individuals, nonetheless underestimated the out-of-frame TCR alpha sharing seen in monozygotic twins.

Germline CDR1 SGHNT, CDR2 YENEEA. Trimming removed 3 bases from V and 4 bases from J; junction bases left unmatched: 9. The CDR3 is made up of 17 amino acids. TCRdb itself ran the 5' RACE reads through MiXCR, one entry per CDR3 protein. The sample lists 200,000 to 250,000 distinct CDR3 sequences; 5% to 7% were seen once. This clonotype came up many times. The antigen is not known. The sample was also reused in another study, on T cells expressing NK-cell markers. That work contributes: In several donors, these clonotypes also led the CD3+CD56-NKG2C+ fraction.

The V call is TRBV11-3, the J call TRBJ2-1; 10 nucleotides match TRBD1. Sequences were obtained from CD8+ T cells sorted from blood. The clonotype originates from a woman younger than 30 in good health. In DNA form, the CDR3 reads TGTGCCAGCAGCTTTTATACCGGGACAGGGGTTTACAATGAGCAGTTCTTC. It specifies CASSFYTGTGVYNEQFF. The full variable domain, with the rest looked up from reference TRBV11-3 and TRBJ2-1, is EAGVVQSPRYKIIEKKQPVAFWCNPISGHNTLYWYLQNLGQGPELLIRYENEEAVDDSQLPKDRFSAERLKGVDSTLKIQPAELGDSAVYLCASSFYTGTGVYNEQFFGPGTRLTVL.